What follows are 8 T cell receptor beta chains derived from one specimen sequenced in a study of cytomegalovirus exposure and HLA in healthy donors. Profiled with immunoSEQ multiplex PCR; TCRdb holds only in-frame clones, not every one. The table records a few hundred thousand clones, approximately 80% of them present only once. Sequenced material: PBMCs. These receptors all come from a woman aged 30 to 39 in good health and CMV-seropositive.

The chain joins TRBV6-5 to TRBJ2-7; D tentatively fits TRBD1 or TRBD2 (5 bases each). The CDR3 has 14 residues. Looked up from germline, CDR1 is MNHEY and CDR2 is SVGAGI. V dropped 2 bases and J dropped 2 bases, with 10 bases sitting between them. CDR3 sequence reads: CASSYGQGAYEQYF. CDR3 bases: TGTGCCAGCAGTTACGGGCAGGGAGCCTACGAGCAGTACTTC.

The rearrangement joins TRBV9 to TRBJ1-2; TRBD1 agrees at 8 bases. Germline CDR1 is SGDLS and CDR2 is YYNGEE. The CDR3 is 13 residues long. V was pared by 4 bases and J by 8 bases, with 7 bases of the junction left unmatched. The CDR3 loop reads CASSSGTGAGYTF. Here the CDR3 DNA reads TGTGCCAGCAGCTCCGGGACAGGTGCCGGCTACACCTTC.

This chain joins TRBV2 and TRBJ1-5; D is ambiguous. Germline CDR1 SNHLY, CDR2 FYNNEI. The CDR3 covers 13 residues. The germline V and J ends were trimmed by 6 bases and 1 base, with 7 bases remaining between them. The CDR3 loop reads CASRTWSNQPQHF. CDR3 nucleotide sequence: TGTGCCAGCAGGACCTGGAGCAATCAGCCCCAGCATTTT. Full variable domain (missing parts from reference TRBV2 and TRBJ1-5): EPEVTQTPSHQVTQMGQEVILRCVPISNHLYFYWYRQILGQKVEFLVSFYNNEISEKSEIFDDQFSVERPDGSNFTLKIRSTKLEDSAMYFCASRTWSNQPQHFGDGTRLSIL.

This chain uses TRBV7-9 with TRBJ2-3; D is undetermined. This CDR3 has 13 residues. CDR1 and CDR2 from the germline V gene are SEHNR and FQNEAQ (reference sequence). Trimming removed 4 bases at V and 5 bases at J, with 10 bases between. The CDR3: CASSSYQRDTQYF. The CDR3 nucleotides read TGTGCCAGCAGCTCATACCAACGAGATACGCAGTATTTT.

This chain uses TRBV28 with TRBJ1-2; D gene ambiguous. V lost 5 bases, J lost 4 bases, and 11 bases lay in between. In germline, CDR1 is MDHEN, CDR2 SYDVKM. This CDR3 is built from 13 residues. CDR3 DNA sequence: TGTGCCAGCAGTATGGAAGCGACCTATGGCTACACCTTC. This encodes CASSMEATYGYTF.

The rearrangement links TRBV30 to TRBJ1-5, with TRBD1 as a possible D gene (6 bases). The CDR3 extends over 17 amino acids. V lost 0 bases, J lost 3 bases, and 18 bases lay in between. Germline V CDR1 and CDR2: GTSNPN, SVGIG (reference sequence). The CDR3 DNA follows: TGTGCCTGGAGTGTACCGAGTTGGGGGGGCGTCAATCAGCCCCAGCATTTT. Its protein product is CAWSVPSWGGVNQPQHF.

This clone was detected only a few times. V gene TRBV25-1 combines with J gene TRBJ1-2; 10 nucleotides line up with TRBD1. With V trimmed by 4 bases and J by 4 bases, 3 bases remained unmatched. The germline gives CDR1 MGHDK, CDR2 SYGVNS. This CDR3 has 14 amino acids. In DNA, the CDR3 is TGTGCCAGCAGTGCGACAGGGGGCGGCTATGGCTACACCTTC. Its protein is CASSATGGGYGYTF.

V usage is TRBV7-9 and J usage is TRBJ2-7; 10 bases are shared with TRBD2. Germline CDR1 is SEHNR and CDR2 is FQNEAQ (reference sequence). The CDR3 totals 15 residues. V trimming: 7 bases; J trimming: 2 bases; junction bases outside the gene matches: 8. CDR3 amino acids: CASTPRLAGAYEQYF. The CDR3 nucleotides read TGTGCCAGCACCCCCCGGCTAGCGGGAGCCTACGAGCAGTACTTC.